This T cell receptor beta chain was profiled in a study of cytomegalovirus exposure and HLA in healthy donors. Turning to the study itself: The 90 to 150 validation repertoires, a later analysis reported, used the same platform as the approximately 630 first-cohort repertoires.

Germline CDR1 reads SEHNR; CDR2 reads FQNEAQ (reference sequence). The CDR3 covers 15 residues. The trim removed 3 bases at V and 4 bases at J, leaving 1 base unmatched. TCRdb's table, derived via immunoSEQ multiplex PCR, lists solely in-frame clones and lacks some. Seen here are some 90,000 clones, around 96% observed once, and the top ten hold over 0.7%. These donors were members of the approximately 120-subject validation cohort, a group separate from the roughly 670-subject first cohort. Source material: PBMCs. The origin of this receptor is a man aged 18 to 35 in good health and CMV-seronegative. The rearrangement joins TRBV7-9 to TRBJ2-1; 12 nucleotides line up with TRBD2. The CDR3 protein is CASSFTSGGYNEQFF. CDR3 DNA sequence: TGTGCCAGCAGCTTTACTAGCGGGGGGTACAATGAGCAGTTCTTC.